A selection of T cell receptor beta chains follows, all from one sample in a study of T-cell reconstitution after alpha-beta-depleted transplantation in children. TCRdb re-derived calls from the PCR reads in MiXCR, one entry per CDR3 protein. The profile shows 700,000 to 950,000 distinct CDR3 sequences, 15% to 20% of them singletons. This specimen was PBMCs, mostly from graft donor cells, taken 360 days after TCRalphabeta/CD19-depleted stem cell transplant. The receptor source for this set is a male patient between 5 and 17 years old who had a stem cell transplant for acute lymphoblastic leukemia, so the T cells may come from the graft donor. CDR3s include the opening cysteine and the closing phenylalanine or tryptophan.

CDR3aa: CASSFSLSYNEQFF
v_gene: TRBV5-1

CDR3aa: CASSSIREGTGELFF
v_gene: TRBV6-5

CDR3aa: CASSPRRNYGYTF
v_gene: TRBV7-6

CDR3aa: CSASVPGVLAQHF
v_gene: TRBV20-1

CDR3aa: CASSSLGDEQFF
v_gene: TRBV5-1

CDR3aa: CAISEAITYNEQFF
v_gene: TRBV10-3

CDR3aa: CASSLERASGSAGELFF
v_gene: TRBV13

CDR3aa: CASPLDEQFF
v_gene: TRBV7-9

CDR3aa: CASSFDETSYEQFF
v_gene: TRBV7-8

CDR3aa: CASSVGLTGNEQFF
v_gene: TRBV9

CDR3aa: CASSKGPPTYEQYF
v_gene: TRBV5-1

CDR3aa: CASSPSWGNQPQHF
v_gene: TRBV12-3/TRBV12-4

CDR3aa: CSVEGPGPHLGANVLTF
v_gene: TRBV29-1

CDR3aa: CSVGGTVRTYNEQFF
v_gene: TRBV29-1

CDR3aa: CASTYETSGNTDTQYF
v_gene: TRBV12-3/TRBV12-4

CDR3aa: CSVEDGRREKLFF
v_gene: TRBV29-1

CDR3aa: CSVGVVVWEETQYF
v_gene: TRBV29-1

CDR3aa: CASSRQGAEAFF
v_gene: TRBV5-1

CDR3aa: CASSLGWRAGANVLTF
v_gene: TRBV5-1

CDR3aa: CSARDGYKRGGNTEAFF
v_gene: TRBV20-1

CDR3aa: CSARDAGPVSNEQFF
v_gene: TRBV20-1

CDR3aa: CASRGPREETQYF
v_gene: TRBV2

CDR3aa: CASSEVGVGSNEQYF
v_gene: TRBV10-2

CDR3aa: CSVERSGGVNGYTF
v_gene: TRBV29-1

CDR3aa: CASSRATGGKETQYF
v_gene: TRBV5-1

CDR3aa: CSARATGQGVNIQYF
v_gene: TRBV20-1